The entry that follows covers one TCR beta chain sequence. This clonotype was recorded at least ten times. Which antigen it targets is not known. There are no base qualities to consult, and no much larger clone falls within one base. For the unsorted PBMC libraries, 2 million PBMCs were stored in RNAlater at -80 degrees C until RNA extraction and were used to generate the libraries. Peripheral blood was subjected to Ficoll-Hypaque density gradient centrifugation to isolate PBMCs, which were then cryopreserved in liquid nitrogen. The sample originates from a study of neurological immune-mediated disorders (dated by TCRdb to about 2019). With respect to the entire study: Peripheral blood TCR-beta repertoires from HTLV-I-associated myelopathy (HAM/TSP) patients, multiple sclerosis patients and healthy controls were compared by UMI-based sequencing. The roughly 100 TCR-beta libraries included longitudinal samples, technical triplicates and paired sorted CD4+ and CD8+ T-cell subsets alongside PBMC samples. The cohort included some 68 subjects: some 14 with HAM/TSP, approximately 34 with multiple sclerosis, and around 20 healthy controls. Summary of the overall study and its limitations: No identical CDR3 amino acid sequences were found to be shared among expanded clones across subjects, suggesting that TCR-beta repertoires were private in all groups. The highest TCR clonal expansion was observed in HAM/TSP patients, whereas the lowest was observed in MS patients, even when compared with healthy controls.

cDNA synthesis used template-switch 5'RACE with a primer carrying a 10-nucleotide random unique molecular identifier tagging each TCR transcript. Every sequencing run yielded over 180 million TCR-beta sequences covering 15-18 subjects. The RNeasy kit was used for extraction of total RNA. The KAPA Real-time Library Amplification kit was used to amplify TCR-beta VDJ regions with primers targeting the TCR constant region and the 5'RACE anchor. Sample indexes and Illumina adaptors were added in a first PCR, after which library yield was increased in a second PCR. After Ampure bead purification, the TCR product of roughly 650 bp was size-selected on a 2% E-gel SizeSelection system. Before pooling, library quality was checked on a Bioanalyzer, concentration was measured with Qubit, and libraries were quantified with the Kapa Library Quantification kit. Libraries were sequenced paired-end 2 x 150 bp on an Illumina HiSeq 2500. To increase sequence diversity, about 23-32% phiX was spiked into each library pool. The authors' analysis ran thus. The UMI-based MiGEC pipeline processed quality-filtered reads and removed over 80% of raw TCR sequences during error correction. VDJ genes were aligned to IMGT germline references, and each clonotype was defined by a unique CDR3 amino acid sequence together with V-J genes. Clonal expansion, Shannon diversity, and CDR3 relatedness (CalcPairwiseDistances, ClusterSamples) were evaluated with VDJtools, and phylogenetic trees were built with CLCbio workbench. Expanded clones were defined as having at least 8 unique UMIs, based on coefficient-of-variation modelling across technical triplicates. TCRdb itself trimmed the public reads at Q25 with fastp, ran MiXCR and retained productive beta chains. One record per CDR3 amino acid sequence lists the most common genes and DNA. The V and J calls follow TCRdb's processing rather than the paper's. Within this sample are some 37,000 distinct CDR3 sequences, with about a tenth of them counted one time only. The ten biggest clones cover about 7% of the sample.

The CDR3 runs 14 residues from the cysteine to the phenylalanine. The read is trimmed to its CDR3 DNA, 42 bases read in frame from base 1. The trim is 3 bases for V and 7 bases for J, with a gap of 15 bases between the germline ends. CDR1 DFQATT and CDR2 SNEGSKA are derived from the germline V gene (reference sequence). Sequenced sample: PBMCs. This receptor was taken from a woman aged 30 to 39 with HTLV-1-associated myelopathy (HAM/TSP). The rearrangement joined TRBV20-1 to TRBJ2-2, with no confident D gene call. The CDR3 amino acid sequence is: CSASFAQNGGELFF. The DNA sequence is as follows: TGCAGTGCTAGTTTTGCGCAGAACGGCGGGGAGCTGTTTTTT.